The 23 T cell receptor beta chains below come from one sample, sequenced in a study of T cell repertoires in cytomegalovirus infection. Their recognized antigens are unknown. MiXCR, run by TCRdb on the reads, gives a single entry per CDR3 protein. The data contain about 71,000 distinct CDR3 sequences, 20% to 25% of them singletons. The sample here was CD8+ T cells from cultured PBMCs, taken from culture after CMV antigen stimulation. The receptors were gathered from a human donor in good health (CMV status not recorded). Some clones in this sample may be carry-over from other donors' samples.

The V gene is TRBV27, the J gene TRBJ1-2, with 8 bases lining up with TRBD1. The junction had 15 bases not matched to a gene; V was cut back by 4 bases and J by 5 bases. Germline V CDR1 and CDR2: MNHEY, SMNVEV (reference sequence). The CDR3 has 17 residues. CDR3 bases: TGTGCCAGCAGTTCAACCCCCCCCGGGACAGGACCGTATGGCTACACCTTC. Protein: CASSSTPPGTGPYGYTF.

The V and J genes are TRBV7-9 and TRBJ2-1; D is unresolved. V shed 1 base and J shed 11 bases, with 6 bases lying between them. This CDR3 has 11 amino acids. The germline gives CDR1 SEHNR, CDR2 FQNEAQ (reference sequence). CDR3 nucleotides: TGTGCCAGCAGCTTAGGTTCCCAGCAGTTCTTC. Translating it yields CASSLGSQQFF.

This clonotype was counted between two and nine times. This rearrangement joins TRBV7-8 to TRBJ1-2; no clear D gene. The V and J ends lost 1 base and 4 bases respectively, with 7 bases between them. CDR1 and CDR2 (germline): SGHVS, FQNEAQ. The CDR3 extends over 13 amino acids. As DNA, the CDR3 is TGTGCCAGCAGCTTAGGTCAGTCCTATGGCTACACCTTC. It is translated as CASSLGQSYGYTF.

This rearrangement joins TRBV5-1 to TRBJ1-1; D unclear. V was clipped by 5 bases and J by 1 base, with 21 bases between them. Germline CDR1 SGHRS, CDR2 YFSETQ. This CDR3 has 17 residues. In nucleotides, the CDR3 is TGCGCCAGCAGTGATGACCTGGGTCTCCTAAAGAACACTGAAGCTTTCTTT. The encoded protein is CASSDDLGLLKNTEAFF.

This chain connects TRBV11-1 to TRBJ1-3; 9 nucleotides line up with TRBD1. This CDR3 has 13 amino acids. Germline lookup yields CDR1 SGHAT and CDR2 FQDESV (reference sequence). J lost 8 bases, V lost 11 bases, and 10 bases had no gene match. CDR3 nucleotide sequence: TGTGCCGCCTCAGGACAGGGGTATGACACCATATATTTT. Amino acids: CAASGQGYDTIYF.

The CDR3 coding sequence is TGCGCCAGCAGCCAAGTCCAGGGGGCAGCGGATACGCAGTATTTT. Its protein is CASSQVQGAADTQYF. The chain is built from TRBV4-1 and TRBJ2-3; TRBD1 matches 8 bases. V dropped 1 base and J dropped 6; count of bases not matched to a gene: 6. Germline values: CDR1 MGHRA, CDR2 YSYEKL. The CDR3 totals 15 residues.

This clonotype was seen more than once but under ten times. The chain has TRBV7-2 and TRBJ2-1; the D is unclear. The length of the CDR3 is 11 residues. The V gene's germline CDR1 is SGHTA and CDR2 FQGNSA. The V end lost 4 bases, the J end lost 13 bases, and 11 bases lay between the germline ends. CDR3 bases: TGTGCCAGCAGCTCCTGGACGGTCCAGTTCTTC. Protein: CASSSWTVQFF.

This chain links TRBV28 with TRBJ2-7; D unresolved. Germline V gene data show CDR1 as MDHEN and CDR2 as SYDVKM. This CDR3 spans 14 amino acids. Trimming cost V 7 bases and J 0 bases, with 13 bases left between them. CDR3 bases: TGTGCCAGCACTCCATTGGTCGGCTCCTACGAGCAGTACTTC. Its translation: CASTPLVGSYEQYF.

The chain links TRBV4-1 to TRBJ1-1; no reliable D call. Trimming removed 4 bases from V and 3 bases from J, with 21 bases in between. This CDR3 contains 17 residues. Germline V CDR1 and CDR2: MGHRA, YSYEKL. CDR3 bases: TGCGCCAGCAGCCCGCTTCCCACGTCGGTGGGTGACACTGAAGCTTTCTTT. Translation gives CASSPLPTSVGDTEAFF.

There are a few counts of this clonotype. A read error may produce the germline difference seen at one junction end. The genes are TRBV12-3 or TRBV12-4 and TRBJ1-1, with TRBD1 matching 7 bases. The CDR3 spans 13 residues. The DNA for the CDR3 is TGTACCAGCAGCTGGGCAGGGGGAGCTGAAGCTTTCTTT. Translated, it gives CTSSWAGGAEAFF.

Comment on this clonotype: An end of the junction differs from the germline gene, which may be a read error. The V and J genes are TRBV4-2 and TRBJ1-1, with D perhaps matching TRBD1 (5 bases). The germline V gene has CDR1 LGHNA and CDR2 YNFKEQ. This CDR3 comprises 15 residues. The chain's CDR3 is CASSPETAMNTEVFF. The DNA for the CDR3 is TGTGCCAGCAGCCCCGAGACAGCTATGAACACTGAAGTTTTCTTT.

The sample holds a few counts of this clonotype. The gene calls are TRBV6-2 or TRBV6-3 and TRBJ2-2, with no clear D. The V and J ends lost 2 bases and 3 bases respectively, with 4 bases between them. The CDR3 length is 13 residues. The germline gives CDR1 MNHEY, CDR2 SVGEGT. CDR3 bases: TGTGCCAGCAGTTACAGGGACACCGGGGAGCTGTTTTTT. Encoded protein: CASSYRDTGELFF.

The chain links TRBV7-6 to TRBJ2-5; tentative D call: TRBD2 (6 bases). Per the germline V gene, CDR1 is SGHVS and CDR2 is FNYEAQ. V was shortened by 0 bases and J by 3 bases, with 17 bases between the two germline ends. The CDR3 is made up of 17 amino acids. The CDR3 DNA reads as TGTGCCAGCAGCTTAGCGTTGGGGTTAGCGGAGGAAGAGACCCAGTACTTC. Translating it yields CASSLALGLAEEETQYF.

This clonotype was counted between two and nine times. The chain employs TRBV4-2 and TRBJ2-3; D gene unclear. The V end was cut by 4 bases, the J end by 1 base, with 15 bases between. The CDR3 totals 16 residues. Germline CDR1 is LGHNA and CDR2 is YNFKEQ. CDR3 region: CASSPRINTGTDTQYF. The DNA of the CDR3 is TGTGCCAGCAGCCCCAGGATAAACACTGGCACAGATACGCAGTATTTT.

The rearrangement uses TRBV4-3 and TRBJ2-5; D remains ambiguous. Germline-derived CDR1 and CDR2 are LGHNA and YSLEER. The V gene lost 5 bases and the J gene lost 4 bases, with 8 bases spanning the gap. The CDR3 runs to 12 residues. CDR3 sequence (DNA): TGCGCCAGCAGCGAAAGAGGAGAGACCCAGTACTTC. Its protein is CASSERGETQYF.

The chain combines TRBV7-8 with TRBJ1-2; D unclear. Germline loops: CDR1 SGHVS, CDR2 FQNEAQ. Deletions cut 5 bases from V and 2 bases from J, with 15 bases between. The CDR3 extends over 15 amino acids. For the CDR3, the DNA is TGTGCCAGCAGCCCTGATCGACTGAGGAACTATGGCTACACCTTC. It codes for CASSPDRLRNYGYTF.

The chain is built from TRBV27 and TRBJ1-2; D remains ambiguous. The CDR3 covers 16 residues. V was pared by 5 bases and J by 8 bases, with 24 bases between. Germline CDR1 reads MNHEY; CDR2 reads SMNVEV (reference sequence). CDR3 in DNA: TGTGCCAGCAGTACGACGGCCGGTCTCTTCTCGAAGGGCTACACCTTC. It yields the protein CASSTTAGLFSKGYTF.

This clonotype was observed a few times. The chain is built from TRBV19 and TRBJ1-1; 7 bases align to TRBD1. The CDR3 length is 13 residues. Looked up from germline, CDR1 is LNHDA and CDR2 is SQIVND (reference sequence). The J segment lost 1 base and the V segment lost 6 bases, leaving 2 bases of the junction unmatched. As DNA, the CDR3 is TGTGCCAGTAGCGGGACAGCGAACACTGAAGCTTTCTTT. Translated: CASSGTANTEAFF.

This clonotype was seen more than once but under ten times. The chain couples TRBV4-1 to TRBJ1-3, with D perhaps matching TRBD1 (5 bases). The CDR3 has 15 amino acids. CDR1 and CDR2 from the germline V gene are MGHRA and YSYEKL. The germline V and J ends were trimmed by 5 bases and 4 bases, with 15 bases remaining between them. CDR3 in DNA: TGCGCCAGCAGCGTCCGACAGCTCGGGGGAAACACCATATATTTT. This translates into CASSVRQLGGNTIYF.

The gene calls are TRBV7-8 and TRBJ1-5; possible D gene TRBD1, 5 bases. Per the germline V gene, CDR1 is SGHVS and CDR2 is FQNEAQ. V was trimmed by 3 bases and J by 5 bases, leaving 17 bases between them. The CDR3 is 16 amino acids. This CDR3 is CASSFWDPNGDQPQHF. The CDR3 DNA sequence: TGTGCCAGCAGCTTCTGGGACCCGAATGGGGATCAGCCCCAGCATTTT.

The chain has TRBV7-2 and TRBJ1-1; unclear D gene. Germline V lookup: CDR1 SGHTA, CDR2 FQGNSA. The CDR3 is 14 residues long. With 5 bases removed from V and 1 base from J, the gap between germline ends came to 11 bases. The CDR3 spells CASSPRAGNTEAFF. CDR3 sequence (DNA): TGTGCCAGCAGCCCCCGGGCAGGGAACACTGAAGCTTTCTTT.

This sequence joins TRBV5-6 and TRBJ2-7; 8 nucleotides agree with TRBD1. The CDR3 loop spans 13 amino acids. Germline-derived CDR1 and CDR2 are SGHDT and YYEEEE. V trimming: 4 bases; J trimming: 6 bases; junction bases outside the gene matches: 6. DNA of the CDR3: TGTGCCAGCAGCGTAGGGACAGGCGGCGAGCAGTACTTC. Translated, it gives CASSVGTGGEQYF.

This clonotype was counted a few times. The chain joins TRBV4-2 to TRBJ2-3; the D call may be TRBD1 or TRBD2 (5 bases each). Trimming pared 3 bases from V and 0 bases from J, leaving 10 bases between. The CDR3 spans 15 residues. The germline V gene has CDR1 LGHNA and CDR2 YNFKEQ. CDR3 in DNA: TGTGCCAGCAGCCAGGGACGTAGTAGCACAGATACGCAGTATTTT. Translation gives CASSQGRSSTDTQYF.